This T cell receptor beta chain was recorded in a study of cytomegalovirus exposure and HLA in healthy donors. As for the study in general: The same platform used for the approximately 700 first-cohort repertoires was also used for the approximately 120 validation repertoires, as a later analysis reported.

Overall study findings and caveats: That first-cohort TCR clusters tended to co-occur in the 90 to 150 validation repertoires was found in a later analysis.

Of note for this clone: Its antigen is not identified.

Profiled with immunoSEQ multiplex PCR; TCRdb holds only in-frame clones, not every one. This sample yields hundreds of thousands of clones, of which about 90% are seen a single time; 3% to 3.5% belongs to the top ten. There are 13 residues in the CDR3. Deletions cut 1 base from V and 3 bases from J, with 8 bases between. The germline CDR1 and CDR2 sequences are SGHRS and YFSETQ. The J gene is TRBJ2-7, the V gene TRBV5-1, with D hard to call. Input material: PBMCs. The clonotype comes from a woman aged 25 to 45 in good health and CMV-seronegative. The CDR3: CASSLSSSYEQYF. The DNA of the CDR3 is TGCGCCAGCAGCTTGAGCAGCAGCTACGAGCAGTACTTC. Complete variable domain (other parts from reference TRBV5-1 and TRBJ2-7): KAGVTQTPRYLIKTRGQQVTLSCSPISGHRSVSWYQQTPGQGLQFLFEYFSETQRNKGNFPGRFSGRQFSNSRSEMNVSTLELGDSALYLCASSLSSSYEQYFGPGTRLTVT.